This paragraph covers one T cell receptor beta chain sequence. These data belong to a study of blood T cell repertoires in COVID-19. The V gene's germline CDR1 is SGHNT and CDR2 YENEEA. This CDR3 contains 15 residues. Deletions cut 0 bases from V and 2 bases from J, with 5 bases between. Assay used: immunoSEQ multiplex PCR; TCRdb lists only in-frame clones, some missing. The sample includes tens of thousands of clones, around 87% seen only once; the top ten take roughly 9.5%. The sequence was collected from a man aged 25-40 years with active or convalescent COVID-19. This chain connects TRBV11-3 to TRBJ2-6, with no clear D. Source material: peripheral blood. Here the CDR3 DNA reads TGTGCCAGCAGCTTAGACAGGCCTGGGGCCAACGTCCTGACTTTC. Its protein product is CASSLDRPGANVLTF.